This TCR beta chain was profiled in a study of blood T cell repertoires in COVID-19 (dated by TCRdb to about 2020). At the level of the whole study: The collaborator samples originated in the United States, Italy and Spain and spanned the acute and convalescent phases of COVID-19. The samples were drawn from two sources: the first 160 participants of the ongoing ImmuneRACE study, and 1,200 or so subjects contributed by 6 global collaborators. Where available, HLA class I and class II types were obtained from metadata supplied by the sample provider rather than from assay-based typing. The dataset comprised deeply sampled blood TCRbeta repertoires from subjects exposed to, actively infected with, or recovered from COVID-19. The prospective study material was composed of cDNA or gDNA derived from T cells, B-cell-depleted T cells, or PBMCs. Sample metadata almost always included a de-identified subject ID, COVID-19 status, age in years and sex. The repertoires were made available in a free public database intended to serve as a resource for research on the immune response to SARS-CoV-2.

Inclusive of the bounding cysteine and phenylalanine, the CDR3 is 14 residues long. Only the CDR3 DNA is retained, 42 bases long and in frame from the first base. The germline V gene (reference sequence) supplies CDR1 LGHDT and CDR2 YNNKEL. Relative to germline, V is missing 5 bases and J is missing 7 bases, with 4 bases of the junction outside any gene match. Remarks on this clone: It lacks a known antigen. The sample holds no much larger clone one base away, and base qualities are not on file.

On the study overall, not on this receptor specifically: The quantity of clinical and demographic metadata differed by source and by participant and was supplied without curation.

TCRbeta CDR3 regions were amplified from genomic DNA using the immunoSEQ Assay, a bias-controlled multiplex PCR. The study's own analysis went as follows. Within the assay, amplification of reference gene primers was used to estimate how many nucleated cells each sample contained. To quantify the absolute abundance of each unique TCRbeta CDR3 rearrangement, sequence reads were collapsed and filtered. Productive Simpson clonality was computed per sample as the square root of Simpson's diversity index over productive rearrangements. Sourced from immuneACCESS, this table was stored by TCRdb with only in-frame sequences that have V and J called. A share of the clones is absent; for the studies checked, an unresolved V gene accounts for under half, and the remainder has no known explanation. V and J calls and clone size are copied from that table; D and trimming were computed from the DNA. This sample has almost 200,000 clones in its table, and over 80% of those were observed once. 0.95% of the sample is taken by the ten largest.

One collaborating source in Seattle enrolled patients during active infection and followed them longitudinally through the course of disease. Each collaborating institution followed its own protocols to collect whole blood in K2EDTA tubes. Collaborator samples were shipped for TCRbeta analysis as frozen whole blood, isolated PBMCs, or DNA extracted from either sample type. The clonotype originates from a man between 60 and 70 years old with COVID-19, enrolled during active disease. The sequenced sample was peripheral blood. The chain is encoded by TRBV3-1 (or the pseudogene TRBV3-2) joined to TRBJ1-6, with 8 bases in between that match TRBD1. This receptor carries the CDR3 CASSFGQGNSPLHF. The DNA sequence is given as TGTGCCAGCAGCTTCGGACAGGGCAATTCACCCCTCCACTTT.